These T cell receptor beta chains were read from a single sample in a study of beta chain features in type 1 diabetes. Profiling relied on immunoSEQ multiplex PCR, and the TCRdb table lists in-frame clones only, not all of them. The sample records around 280,000 clones, approximately 15% being singletons. The sequencing input was naive CD4+ T cells from blood. Receptors originate from a man younger than 30 with type 1 diabetes. CDR3s include the opening cysteine and the closing phenylalanine or tryptophan. D genes are given only for firm matches. The size field is filled for only some rows; it gives once, few, many or a size class.

>TRBJ2-3|-|TRBV28|-
TGTGCCAGCAGTTTCCAAACAGGGACAGATACGCAGTATTTT
CASSFQTGTDTQYF
>TRBJ1-3|TRBD1|TRBV29-1|-
TGCAGCGTGACGGACAGGGGAGGTGGAAACACCATATATTTT
CSVTDRGGGNTIYF
>TRBJ2-3|-|TRBV5-1|few
TGCGCCAGCAGCTCCACCCGAGGAAGTTTCACAGATACGCAGTATTTT
CASSSTRGSFTDTQYF
>TRBJ1-6|-|TRBV18|few
TGTGCCAGCTCACCACAGGCAGGGGAGAATTCACCCCTCCACTTT
CASSPQAGENSPLHF
>TRBJ2-7|TRBD1|TRBV6-5|few
TGTGCCAGCAGTGGCGCCGGGACAGGGAAGGTTGAGCAGTACTTC
CASSGAGTGKVEQYF
>TRBJ1-5|TRBD1|TRBV13|few
TGTGCCAGCAGCTTAAGGGACAGGGGGGGACGAGGCAATCAGCCCCAGCATTTT
CASSLRDRGGRGNQPQHF
>TRBJ2-5|-|TRBV2|-
TGTGCCAGCAGCGATAGCCCGACTTTAGTGGGGCAGCTCTCTAACTTC
CASSDSPTLVGQLSNF
>TRBJ2-4|-|TRBV5-4|once
TGTGCCAGCAGCTCCCTCACTAGCATTCAGTACTTC
CASSSLTSIQYF
>TRBJ1-4|TRBD1|TRBV29-1|few
TGCAGCGTCCAGGGGGAGAATGAAAAACTGTTTTTT
CSVQGENEKLFF
>TRBJ2-7|TRBD1|TRBV7-2|few
TGTGCCAGCAGCTTAGCTCACGGCAGGGGGCGGTACGAGCAGTACTTC
CASSLAHGRGRYEQYF
>TRBJ2-1|-|TRBV30|-
TGTGCCTGGTCGGGGTATGAAGAGCAGTTCTTC
CAWSGYEEQFF
>TRBJ1-1|-|TRBV6-1|few
TGTGCCAGCAGTGTTCACAGGAACACTGAAGCTTTCTTT
CASSVHRNTEAFF
>TRBJ2-7|TRBD2|TRBV29-1|few
TGCAGCGTTGAAGGACGTTTCGCGGGGGGAAACTACGAGCAGTACTTC
CSVEGRFAGGNYEQYF
>TRBJ2-5|-|TRBV7-9|-
TGTGCCAGCAGCCTTTACAGGGACCAAGAGACCCAGTACTTC
CASSLYRDQETQYF
>TRBJ2-6|-|TRBV4-3|few
TGCGCCAGCAGCCCTCCCCCCAATAACAGGGCTGGGGCCAACGTCCTGACTTTC
CASSPPPNNRAGANVLTF
>TRBJ2-5|TRBD2|TRBV20-1|-
TGCAGTGCTAGGACTAGCGGGAGAGCGTACTTC
CSARTSGRAYF
>TRBJ2-1|-|TRBV6-6|-
TGTGCCAGCAGCAGAACCAATGAGCAGTTCTTC
CASSRTNEQFF
>TRBJ2-4|TRBD1|TRBV5-1|-
TGCGCCAGCAGCATGGGACAGGCCAAAAACATTCAGTACTTC
CASSMGQAKNIQYF
>TRBJ2-1|TRBD2|TRBV29-1|many
TGCAGCGTTAGAAGACTAGCGGGAGAGAATGAGCAGTTCTTC
CSVRRLAGENEQFF
>TRBJ2-7|TRBD2|TRBV2|few
TGTGCCAGCAGTGAATTGCTAGCGGGAGTCTACGAGCAGTACTTC
CASSELLAGVYEQYF
>TRBJ2-7|TRBD2|TRBV7-9|-
TGTGCCAGCAGCTTCCCCCCCAGCGGGAGCGAGCAGTACTTC
CASSFPPSGSEQYF
>TRBJ2-1|TRBD2|TRBV4-2|-
TGTGCCAGCAGCCAAGAATTACTAGCGGCCGCCTACAATGAGCAGTTCTTC
CASSQELLAAAYNEQFF
>TRBJ1-1|-|TRBV30|-
TGTGCCTGGAGTTACGGTTGGGGGGGCACTGAAGCTTTCTTT
CAWSYGWGGTEAFF
>TRBJ1-6|TRBD1|TRBV27|few
TGTGCCAGCAGTCCGGACAGGGGGCTGGATTCACCCCTCCACTTT
CASSPDRGLDSPLHF
>TRBJ1-4|TRBD1|TRBV2|-
TGTGCCAGCGGCGGACAGGGGCCGGCAAATGAAAAACTGTTTTTT
CASGGQGPANEKLFF
>TRBJ2-1|TRBD2|TRBV4-3|-
TGCGCCAGCAGCCAGTTGCGGGGGGGCAATGAGCAGTTCTTC
CASSQLRGGNEQFF
>TRBJ2-7|TRBD1|TRBV7-7|-
TGTGCCAGCAGCTTAGCGACAGGGGCCTACGAGCAGTACTTC
CASSLATGAYEQYF
>TRBJ1-4|-|TRBV5-4|-
TGTGCCAGCAGCTTGGACCGGACTAATGAAAAACTGTTTTTT
CASSLDRTNEKLFF
>TRBJ1-2|-|TRBV5-5|few
TGTGCCAGCAGCTTAGCGGCCACTGCCGAATATGGCTACACCTTC
CASSLAATAEYGYTF
>TRBJ2-5|TRBD2|TRBV5-1|few
TGCGCCAGCAGCTCGTCGGCTAGCGGGGAGACCCAGTACTTC
CASSSSASGETQYF
>TRBJ2-1|-|TRBV5-1|few
TGCGCCAGCAGCTTGGTAAGCGGCCCATACAATGAGCAGTTCTTC
CASSLVSGPYNEQFF
>TRBJ1-1|-|TRBV30|-
TGTGCCTGGAGGAGGTTTGAGAGCCTGAACACTGAAGCTTTCTTT
CAWRRFESLNTEAFF
>TRBJ2-1|TRBD1|TRBV28|-
TGTGCCAGCAGTTTCCGCCCCCGGGACAGGGTTCGTGAGCAGTTCTTC
CASSFRPRDRVREQFF
>TRBJ2-5|TRBD2|TRBV7-2|-
TGTGCCAGCAGCAAAACTAGCGGGGGCTGGGAGACCCAGTACTTC
CASSKTSGGWETQYF
>TRBJ2-6|-|TRBV18|once
TGTGCCAGCTCACCGGCGACAGGGAGCGGGTCCGGGGCCAACGTCCTGACTTTC
CASSPATGSGSGANVLTF
>TRBJ2-1|TRBD2|TRBV9|-
TGTGCCAGCAGCGTAGAACCAGCGGGAACGAGTGAGCAGTTCTTC
CASSVEPAGTSEQFF
>TRBJ2-5|TRBD2|TRBV9|-
TGTGCCAGCAGCGTAACTAGCGGGCCCCTCGGAGAGACCCAGTACTTC
CASSVTSGPLGETQYF
>TRBJ2-7|TRBD2|TRBV18|few
TGTGCCAGCTCACCACCGCAGGGCCAGCGGGGCGAGCAGTACTTC
CASSPPQGQRGEQYF
>TRBJ2-1|TRBD1|TRBV29-1|few
TGCAGCCCAACGGTACGGGACAGGGGTTACAATGAGCAGTTCTTC
CSPTVRDRGYNEQFF
>TRBJ2-1|TRBD1|TRBV18|few
TGTGCCAGCTCACCACCTGGGGACAGGATCTACAATGAGCAGTTCTTC
CASSPPGDRIYNEQFF
>TRBJ2-1|TRBD2|TRBV18|few
TGTGCCAGCTCCGTCGGGGTAGCGGGATACAATGAGCAGTTCTTC
CASSVGVAGYNEQFF
>TRBJ2-5|TRBD2|TRBV7-2|few
TGTGCCAGCAGCCCCCTTACGGGGGGGCTTAGGGAGACCCAGTACTTC
CASSPLTGGLRETQYF
>TRBJ2-2|TRBD1|TRBV7-2|few
TGTGCCAGCAGGGGACAGGGGGCCGGGGAGCTGTTTTTT
CASRGQGAGELFF
>TRBJ2-5|TRBD1|TRBV6-5|-
TGTGCCAGCAGTCTAACAGGGGTTTCAGTTGAGACCCAGTACTTC
CASSLTGVSVETQYF
>TRBJ1-4|-|TRBV19|-
TGTGCCAGTAGTATGGGGGCCCCAAGGAATGAAAAACTGTTTTTT
CASSMGAPRNEKLFF
>TRBJ2-5|TRBD1|TRBV5-1|-
TGCGCCAGCAGCTCGGGACAGGGAATAGAGACCCAGTACTTC
CASSSGQGIETQYF
>TRBJ2-1|-|TRBV9|-
TGTGCCAGCAGCGTAGGAGGAGGAGTTCGAATATACAATGAGCAGTTCTTC
CASSVGGGVRIYNEQFF